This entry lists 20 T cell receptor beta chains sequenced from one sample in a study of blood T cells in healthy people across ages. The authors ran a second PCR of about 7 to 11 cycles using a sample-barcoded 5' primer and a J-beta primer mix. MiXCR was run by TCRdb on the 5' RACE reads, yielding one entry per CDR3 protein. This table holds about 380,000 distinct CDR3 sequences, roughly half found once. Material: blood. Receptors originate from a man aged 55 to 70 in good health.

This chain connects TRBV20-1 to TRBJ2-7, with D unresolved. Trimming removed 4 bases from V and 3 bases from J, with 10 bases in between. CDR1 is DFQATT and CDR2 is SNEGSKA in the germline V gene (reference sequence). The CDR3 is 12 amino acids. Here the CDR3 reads CSAMNFGYEQYF. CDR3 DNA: TGCAGTGCTATGAATTTTGGCTACGAGCAGTACTTC.

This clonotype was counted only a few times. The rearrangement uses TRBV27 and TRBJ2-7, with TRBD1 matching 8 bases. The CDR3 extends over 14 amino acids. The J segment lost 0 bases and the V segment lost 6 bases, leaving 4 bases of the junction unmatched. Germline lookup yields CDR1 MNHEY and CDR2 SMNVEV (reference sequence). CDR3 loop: CASSRQGSSYEQYF. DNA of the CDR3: TGTGCCAGCAGCCGACAGGGGTCCTCCTACGAGCAGTACTTC.

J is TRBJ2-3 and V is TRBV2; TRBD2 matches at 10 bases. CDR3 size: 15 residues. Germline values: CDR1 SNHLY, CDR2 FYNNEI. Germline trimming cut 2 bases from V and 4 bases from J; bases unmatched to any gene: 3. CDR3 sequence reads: CASSEIAGGSDTQYF. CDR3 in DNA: TGTGCCAGCAGTGAAATAGCGGGAGGATCAGATACGCAGTATTTT.

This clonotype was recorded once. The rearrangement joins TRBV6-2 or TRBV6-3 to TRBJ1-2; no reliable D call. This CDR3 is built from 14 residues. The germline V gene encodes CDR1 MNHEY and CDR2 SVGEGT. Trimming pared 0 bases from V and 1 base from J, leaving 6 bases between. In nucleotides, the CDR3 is TGTGCCAGCAGTTACTCCCGGGATAACTATGGCTACACCTTC. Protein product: CASSYSRDNYGYTF.

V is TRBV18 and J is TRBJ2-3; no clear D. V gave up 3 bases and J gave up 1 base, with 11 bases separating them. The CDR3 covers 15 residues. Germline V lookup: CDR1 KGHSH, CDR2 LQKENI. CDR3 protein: CASSPSLEGTDTQYF. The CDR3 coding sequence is TGTGCCAGCTCACCGTCGCTCGAGGGCACAGATACGCAGTATTTT.

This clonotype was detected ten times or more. DNA of the CDR3: TGTGCCAGCAGCTTAGCTAGCGGGAGAACAGATACGCAGTATTTT. It encodes CASSLASGRTDTQYF. This rearrangement joins TRBV7-2 to TRBJ2-3; 9 positions match TRBD2. Losses at the gene ends were 0 bases for V and 3 bases for J; bases not matched to a gene: 1. Germline loops: CDR1 SGHTA, CDR2 FQGNSA. This CDR3 comprises 15 residues.

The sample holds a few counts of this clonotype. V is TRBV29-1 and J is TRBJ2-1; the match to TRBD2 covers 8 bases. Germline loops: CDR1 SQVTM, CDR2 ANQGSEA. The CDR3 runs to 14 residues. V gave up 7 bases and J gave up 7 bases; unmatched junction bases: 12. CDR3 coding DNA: TGCAGCGCCACCAGAGCGGGAGTAAGGAATGAGCAGTTCTTC. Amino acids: CSATRAGVRNEQFF.

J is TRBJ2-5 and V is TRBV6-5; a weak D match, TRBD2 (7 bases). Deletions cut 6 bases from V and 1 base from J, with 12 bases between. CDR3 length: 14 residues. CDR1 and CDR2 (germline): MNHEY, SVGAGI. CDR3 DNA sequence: TGTGCCAGCAGCTCGGGGGGCACCCAAGAGACCCAGTACTTC. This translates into CASSSGGTQETQYF.

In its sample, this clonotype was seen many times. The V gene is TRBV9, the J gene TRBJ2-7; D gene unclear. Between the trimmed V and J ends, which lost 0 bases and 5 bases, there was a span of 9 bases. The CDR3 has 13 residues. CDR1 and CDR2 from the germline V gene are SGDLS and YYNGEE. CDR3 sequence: CASSVEGGHEQYF. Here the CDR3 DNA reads TGTGCCAGCAGCGTAGAGGGCGGACACGAGCAGTACTTC.

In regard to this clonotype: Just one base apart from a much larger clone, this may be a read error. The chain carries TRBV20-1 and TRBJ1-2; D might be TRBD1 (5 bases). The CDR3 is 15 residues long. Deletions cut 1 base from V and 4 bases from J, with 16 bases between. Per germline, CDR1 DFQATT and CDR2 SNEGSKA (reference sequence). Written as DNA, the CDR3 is TGCAGTGCTAGAGGATTGTGGGGCAGAGGCTATGGCTACACCTTC. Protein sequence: CSARGLWGRGYGYTF.

The CDR3 here is CASSQGAGLEAFF. DNA for the CDR3: TGCGCCAGCAGCCAAGGGGCGGGACTTGAAGCTTTCTTT. This chain connects TRBV4-3 to TRBJ1-1, with D perhaps TRBD1 (5 bases). V was shortened by 1 base and J by 7 bases, with 10 bases between the two germline ends. This CDR3 comprises 13 residues. Germline lookup yields CDR1 LGHNA and CDR2 YSLEER.

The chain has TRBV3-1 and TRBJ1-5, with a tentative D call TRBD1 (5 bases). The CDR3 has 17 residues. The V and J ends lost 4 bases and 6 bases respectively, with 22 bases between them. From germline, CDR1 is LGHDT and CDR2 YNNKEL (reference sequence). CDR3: CASSPGIFRTIGQPQHF. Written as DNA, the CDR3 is TGTGCCAGCAGCCCAGGGATTTTCAGGACTATAGGTCAGCCCCAGCATTTT.

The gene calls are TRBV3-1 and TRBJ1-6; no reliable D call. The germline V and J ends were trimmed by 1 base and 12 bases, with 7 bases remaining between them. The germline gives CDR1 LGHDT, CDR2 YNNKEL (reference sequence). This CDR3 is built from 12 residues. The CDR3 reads CASSQVSGPLHF. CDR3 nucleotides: TGTGCCAGCAGCCAAGTAAGCGGACCCCTCCACTTT.

CDR3 sequence: CASSLPIGASPLHF. CDR3 nucleotide sequence: TGTGCCAGCAGCTTGCCTATTGGAGCCTCACCCCTCCACTTT. J is TRBJ1-6 and V is TRBV7-2; D remains unclear. The length of the CDR3 is 14 residues. V lost 3 bases, J lost 10 bases, and 13 bases lay in between. Looked up from germline, CDR1 is SGHTA and CDR2 is FQGNSA.

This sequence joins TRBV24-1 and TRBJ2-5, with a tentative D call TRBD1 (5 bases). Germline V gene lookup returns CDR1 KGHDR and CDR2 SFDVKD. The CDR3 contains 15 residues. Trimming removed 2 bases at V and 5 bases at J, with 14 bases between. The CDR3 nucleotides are TGTGCCACCAGTGATTCCCAGGGTGGGCGGGAGACCCAGTACTTC. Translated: CATSDSQGGRETQYF.

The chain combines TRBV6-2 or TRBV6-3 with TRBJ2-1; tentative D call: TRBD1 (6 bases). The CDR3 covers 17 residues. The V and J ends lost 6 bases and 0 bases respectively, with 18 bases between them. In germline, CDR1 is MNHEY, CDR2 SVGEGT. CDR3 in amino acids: CASRHPRQATSYNEQFF. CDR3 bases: TGTGCCAGCAGACACCCCAGACAGGCGACCTCCTACAATGAGCAGTTCTTC.

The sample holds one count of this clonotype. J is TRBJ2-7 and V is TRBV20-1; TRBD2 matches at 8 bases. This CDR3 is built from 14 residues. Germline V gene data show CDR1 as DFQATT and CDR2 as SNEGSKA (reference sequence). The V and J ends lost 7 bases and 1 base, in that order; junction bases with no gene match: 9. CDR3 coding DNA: TGCAGTGGAGGGCTCGGGGGGGTATCCTACGAGCAGTACTTC. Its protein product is CSGGLGGVSYEQYF.

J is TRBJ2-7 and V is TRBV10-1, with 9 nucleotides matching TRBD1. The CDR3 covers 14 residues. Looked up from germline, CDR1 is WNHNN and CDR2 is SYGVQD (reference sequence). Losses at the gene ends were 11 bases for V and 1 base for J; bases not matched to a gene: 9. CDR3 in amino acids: CAHPGQGFSYEQYF. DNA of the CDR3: TGCGCCCATCCGGGACAGGGTTTTTCCTACGAGCAGTACTTC.

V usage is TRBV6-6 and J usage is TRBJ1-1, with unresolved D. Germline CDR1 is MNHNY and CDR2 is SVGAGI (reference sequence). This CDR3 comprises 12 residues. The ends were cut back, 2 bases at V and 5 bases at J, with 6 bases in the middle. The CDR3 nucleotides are TGTGCCAGCAGTTACGGGCGGACTGAAGCTTTCTTT. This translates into CASSYGRTEAFF.

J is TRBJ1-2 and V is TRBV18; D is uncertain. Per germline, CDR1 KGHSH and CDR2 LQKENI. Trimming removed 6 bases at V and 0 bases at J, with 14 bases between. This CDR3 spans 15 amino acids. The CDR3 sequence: CASSPGSDSNYGYTF. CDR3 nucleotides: TGTGCCAGCTCGCCCGGGTCCGACTCTAACTATGGCTACACCTTC.